These 17 T cell receptor beta chains were sequenced from one sample in a study of cytomegalovirus exposure and HLA in healthy donors. PCR was performed using 60 Vbeta and 13 Jbeta primers. Libraries were prepared by immunoSEQ multiplex PCR; TCRdb keeps only in-frame clonotypes and omits some of them. Among about 160,000 clones listed, about 78% were seen once. Material for sequencing was PBMCs. The receptor set was obtained from a male donor in good health and CMV-seronegative.

This chain uses TRBV29-1 with TRBJ1-2; D gene uncertain. CDR3 size: 13 residues. Looked up from germline, CDR1 is SQVTM and CDR2 is ANQGSEA. Trimming pared 5 bases from V and 5 bases from J, leaving 15 bases between. The CDR3 sequence: CSVITAETYGYTF. The CDR3 DNA is TGCAGCGTTATAACCGCGGAGACTTATGGCTACACCTTC.

This clone was detected a few times. The chain employs TRBV7-3 and TRBJ1-2, with TRBD1 identical over 9 bases. The CDR3 consists of 13 residues. Germline V gives CDR1 SGHTA, CDR2 FQGTGA. Trimming at V came to 5 bases and at J to 5 bases, leaving 3 bases not matched to a gene. The CDR3 bases are TGTGCCAGCAGCCCCGGACAGGGGTATGGCTACACCTTC. Amino acid sequence: CASSPGQGYGYTF. Full variable domain (missing parts from reference TRBV7-3 and TRBJ1-2): GAGVSQTPSNKVTEKGKYVELRCDPISGHTALYWYRQSLGQGPEFLIYFQGTGAADDSGLPNDRFFAVRPEGSVSTLKIQRTERGDSAVYLCASSPGQGYGYTFGSGTRLTVV.

This chain joins TRBV7-8 and TRBJ1-4, with TRBD1 matching 7 bases. The CDR3 covers 15 residues. V shed 0 bases, J shed 5 bases, and the junction held 3 bases outside the gene matches. Germline loops: CDR1 SGHVS, CDR2 FQNEAQ. CDR3: CASSLAMGQNEKLFF. DNA for the CDR3: TGTGCCAGCAGCTTAGCGATGGGACAGAATGAAAAACTGTTTTTT.

The V gene is TRBV4-3, the J gene TRBJ2-7, with TRBD2 identical over 13 bases. Germline V gene sequence: CDR1 LGHNA, CDR2 YSLEER. The junction had 1 base not matched to a gene; V was cut back by 1 base and J by 4 bases. This CDR3 is built from 15 residues. This CDR3 reads CASSQGLAGGYEQYF. The CDR3, as DNA: TGCGCCAGCAGCCAAGGACTAGCGGGGGGATACGAGCAGTACTTC.

This chain uses TRBV2 with TRBJ2-1, with D unresolved. The CDR3 is 15 residues long. In germline, CDR1 is SNHLY, CDR2 FYNNEI. With 6 bases removed from V and 0 bases from J, the gap between germline ends came to 12 bases. The CDR3 here is CASRVSNRSYNEQFF. In nucleotides, the CDR3 is TGTGCCAGCAGAGTGAGCAACCGCTCCTACAATGAGCAGTTCTTC.

The chain employs TRBV9 and TRBJ2-1; unclear D gene. The germline V gene encodes CDR1 SGDLS and CDR2 YYNGEE. The CDR3 runs to 14 residues. The ends were cut back, 4 bases at V and 0 bases at J, with 8 bases in the middle. The CDR3, as DNA: TGTGCCAGCAGCCCCCAGTCCTCCTACAATGAGCAGTTCTTC. Protein: CASSPQSSYNEQFF.

J is TRBJ1-2 and V is TRBV6-6; 9 nucleotides line up with TRBD1. Trimming took 0 bases from V and 2 from J; bases not matched to a gene: 1. CDR1 MNHNY and CDR2 SVGAGI come from the germline V gene (reference sequence). CDR3 size: 15 residues. The CDR3 protein is CASSYSGQGNYGYTF. The DNA for the CDR3 is TGTGCCAGCAGTTACTCGGGACAGGGAAACTATGGCTACACCTTC.

On this clone itself: The junction differs from germline at one of its ends, possibly a read error. This chain connects TRBV7-8 to TRBJ1-2; D remains ambiguous. The germline gives CDR1 SGHVS, CDR2 FQNEAQ. This CDR3 region has 15 residues. Here the CDR3 reads CASSLDPYTNYGHTF. As DNA, the CDR3 is TGTGCCAGCAGCTTAGACCCCTACACCAACTATGGCCACACCTTC.

This chain links TRBV10-1 with TRBJ2-1; the D is unclear. The germline V gene has CDR1 WNHNN and CDR2 SYGVQD (reference sequence). The length of the CDR3 is 15 residues. Trimming removed 3 bases from V and 4 bases from J, with 13 bases in between. CDR3 sequence reads: CASSDPRPQYNEQFF. CDR3 DNA sequence: TGCGCCAGCAGTGATCCCAGGCCCCAATACAATGAGCAGTTCTTC.

This clone was seen only a few times. The gene calls are TRBV16 and TRBJ1-1; 8 bases agree with TRBD1. This CDR3 region has 16 residues. CDR1 and CDR2 from the germline V gene are KGHSY and FQNENV. J gave up 5 bases and V 2 bases, and 10 bases lay outside the gene matches. CDR3 sequence reads: CASSQEIAGGKTEAFF. CDR3 nucleotides: TGTGCCAGCAGCCAAGAGATTGCAGGGGGCAAGACTGAAGCTTTCTTT.

The rearrangement uses TRBV5-6 and TRBJ1-2, with D unresolved. Looked up from germline, CDR1 is SGHDT and CDR2 is YYEEEE. Trimming removed 0 bases from V and 8 bases from J, with 11 bases in between. CDR3 size: 13 residues. CDR3 nucleotide sequence: TGTGCCAGCAGCTTGGTAGACGTAGCGGGCTACACCTTC. Translated, it gives CASSLVDVAGYTF.

The gene calls are TRBV6-5 and TRBJ2-7, with 8 bases aligning to TRBD2. Germline assignment: CDR1 MNHEY and CDR2 SVGAGI. There are 15 residues in the CDR3. J lost 2 bases, V lost 6 bases, and 9 bases had no gene match. The CDR3 DNA reads as TGTGCCAGCAGCCCTTGGACTAGCCTCACCTACGAGCAGTACTTC. It specifies CASSPWTSLTYEQYF.

V gene TRBV29-1 combines with J gene TRBJ1-5; TRBD1 matches 10 bases. CDR1 and CDR2 from the germline V gene are SQVTM and ANQGSEA. This CDR3 has 13 residues. J gave up 9 bases and V 7 bases, and 9 bases lay outside the gene matches. CDR3: CSATGGSGGPQHF. As DNA, the CDR3 is TGCAGCGCGACAGGGGGCTCGGGGGGGCCCCAGCATTTT.

This clone was found a few times. The CDR3 reads CASSSYRVNYGYTF. As DNA, the CDR3 is TGTGCCAGCAGCTCTTACAGGGTTAACTATGGCTACACCTTC. This chain links TRBV7-9 with TRBJ1-2, with TRBD1 as a possible D gene (6 bases). V was shortened by 4 bases and J by 1 base, with 10 bases between the two germline ends. The CDR3 runs 14 residues. Germline V gene lookup returns CDR1 SEHNR and CDR2 FQNEAQ (reference sequence).

This chain connects TRBV9 to TRBJ1-1; D unclear. CDR3 length equals 12 residues. Per germline, CDR1 SGDLS and CDR2 YYNGEE. Trimming left V 3 bases short and J 4 bases short, with 7 bases between. The CDR3 sequence is CASSAPSTEAFF. The CDR3 DNA reads TGTGCCAGCAGCGCCCCCAGCACTGAAGCTTTCTTT. Variable domain in full (rest from reference TRBV9 and TRBJ1-1): DSGVTQTPKHLITATGQRVTLRCSPRSGDLSVYWYQQSLDQGLQFLIQYYNGEERAKGNILERFSAQQFPDLHSELNLSSLELGDSALYFCASSAPSTEAFFGQGTRLTVV.

This chain joins TRBV9 and TRBJ2-7; 10 bases are shared with TRBD1. Trimming cost V 1 base and J 3 bases; bases outside gene matches: 4. Per the germline V gene, CDR1 is SGDLS and CDR2 is YYNGEE. The CDR3 length is 15 residues. CDR3 protein: CASSVHGTGVYEQYF. The CDR3 nucleotides are TGTGCCAGCAGCGTACACGGGACAGGGGTCTACGAGCAGTACTTC.

The V gene is TRBV7-6, the J gene TRBJ2-2; possible D gene TRBD1, 6 bases. Between the trimmed V and J ends, which lost 3 bases and 0 bases, there was a span of 8 bases. This CDR3 comprises 15 residues. Germline V gene lookup returns CDR1 SGHVS and CDR2 FNYEAQ. CDR3: CASSFGQSNTGELFF. In DNA form, the CDR3 reads TGTGCCAGCAGCTTCGGACAGTCGAACACCGGGGAGCTGTTTTTT. Using reference TRBV7-6 and TRBJ2-2 for the parts outside the CDR3, the full variable domain is GAGVSQSPRYKVTKRGQDVALRCDPISGHVSLYWYRQALGQGPEFLTYFNYEAQQDKSGLPNDRFSAERPEGSISTLTIQRTEQRDSAMYRCASSFGQSNTGELFFGEGSRLTVL.